This T cell receptor (beta chain) appears in the sequencing data of a study of post-analysis software for immune sequencing data. Study conclusions and caveats: A significant reduction in normalized Chao1 diversity was observed in multiple sclerosis patients versus controls. Controls showed lower frequencies than patients for several TRBV segments, and TRBV5-6, TRBV5-1 and TRBV20-1 were among these.

Germline V gene data show CDR1 as SGHTA and CDR2 as FQGNSA. Trimming took off 3 bases at V and 5 bases at J, with 9 bases between the two ends. The CDR3 totals 13 residues. Tagging with unique molecular identifiers was a feature of the TCR beta cDNA libraries. The authors obtained 400,000 to 600,000 cDNA molecules from approximately 1 to 10 million T cells. TCRdb reprocessed the PCR reads with MiXCR, giving one entry per CDR3 protein. The sample holds 750,000 to 950,000 distinct CDR3 sequences, around 42% seen once. Turning to this clonotype: Its antigen is not known.

This sequence joins TRBV7-2 and TRBJ2-3; D possibly corresponds to TRBD1 (6 bases). Sequenced: blood. This receptor was obtained from a girl between 10 and 17 years old with multiple sclerosis. CDR3 residues: CASSFTGIDTQYF. In nucleotides, the CDR3 is TGTGCCAGCAGCTTCACAGGGATAGATACGCAGTATTTT.